The rows below give T cell receptor beta chains drawn from one sample of a study of beta chain features in type 1 diabetes. Profiled with immunoSEQ multiplex PCR; TCRdb holds only in-frame clones, not every one. The sample holds hundreds of thousands of clones; about an eighth are singletons and the top ten take roughly 0.04%. The sample was naive CD4+ T cells from blood. Receptors were obtained from a man in his late teens or twenties with type 1 diabetes. Both conserved end residues are part of each CDR3.

j_call v_call cdr3_aa
TRBJ2-5 TRBV4-3 CASSQDPGGAWETQYF
TRBJ2-7 TRBV2 CASRRRYEQYF
TRBJ2-7 TRBV7-9 CASSRGTNYEQYF
TRBJ2-5 TRBV7-2 CASSLASTTQETQYF
TRBJ2-5 TRBV6-5 CASSPRDRGRETQYF
TRBJ2-7 TRBV29-1 CSVGDRVYEQYF
TRBJ2-6 TRBV30 CAWSTRVNSGANVLTF
TRBJ2-7 TRBV13 CASSLTPSSYEQYF
. TRBV30 CAWSILRYEQYF
TRBJ1-2 TRBV7-2 CASSRGANYGYTF
TRBJ2-3 TRBV7-2 CASGGTSGSMDTQYF